This note documents a single TCR beta chain sequence. The CDR3 runs 14 residues. CDR1 and CDR2 from the germline V gene are LNHDA and SQIVND (reference sequence). V was trimmed by 2 bases and J by 0 bases, leaving 7 bases between them. This specimen comes from a study of CD8 T cells in Susac syndrome. When the RNA was reverse transcribed, random hexamers were used with an input of about 0.5 to 1 ug. TCRdb called the immunoSEQ multiplex PCR reads again in MiXCR, with one record for every CDR3 protein. The table has just over 150,000 distinct CDR3 sequences, approximately 95% seen once. V gene TRBV19 combines with J gene TRBJ1-2; no reliable D call. The source of this sequence is a human donor with Susac syndrome. Material: CD4+ T cells from PBMCs. This CDR3 reads CASSIPGANYGYTF. CDR3 in DNA: TGTGCCAGTAGTATACCAGGAGCTAACTATGGCTACACCTTC.